One sample yielded the 7 T cell receptor beta chains listed below, sequenced in a study of blood T cell repertoires in COVID-19. Method: immunoSEQ multiplex PCR; TCRdb's copy keeps in-frame clones and lacks some. In the table there are about 68,000 clones, 70% to 90% of which are singletons. Material: peripheral blood. The receptor source for this set is a man over 45 with acute or convalescent COVID-19.

The V and J genes are TRBV7-3 and TRBJ2-1, with 9 bases fitting TRBD1. CDR1 and CDR2 (germline): SGHTA, FQGTGA. The V and J ends lost 5 bases and 6 bases, in that order; junction bases with no gene match: 8. This CDR3 contains 15 residues. CDR3 in amino acids: CASSPQTGGSNEQFF. The CDR3 nucleotides are TGTGCCAGCAGCCCCCAGACAGGGGGTTCCAATGAGCAGTTCTTC. The full variable domain, rest sourced from reference TRBV7-3 and TRBJ2-1, is GAGVSQTPSNKVTEKGKYVELRCDPISGHTALYWYRQSLGQGPEFLIYFQGTGAADDSGLPNDRFFAVRPEGSVSTLKIQRTERGDSAVYLCASSPQTGGSNEQFFGPGTRLTVL.

The chain carries TRBV5-4 and TRBJ2-3; possibly TRBD2 for D (5 bases). This CDR3 is 13 amino acids long. CDR1 is SGHNT and CDR2 is YYREEE in the germline V gene (reference sequence). V was pared by 0 bases and J by 5 bases, with 7 bases between. The CDR3 region has the DNA TGTGCCAGCAGCTTGGACGGGGAAGATACGCAGTATTTT. Its translation: CASSLDGEDTQYF.

The rearrangement uses TRBV6-5 and TRBJ2-5; weak D call: TRBD2 (5 bases). The length of the CDR3 is 13 residues. Deletions cut 6 bases from V and 4 bases from J, with 12 bases between. Germline V gene data show CDR1 as MNHEY and CDR2 as SVGAGI. CDR3 bases: TGTGCCAGCAGCACCCCTAGCAGAGAGACCCAGTACTTC. Encoded protein: CASSTPSRETQYF.

The gene calls are TRBV15 and TRBJ1-2; D might be TRBD1 (6 bases). Trimming removed 0 bases from V and 5 bases from J, with 16 bases in between. The CDR3 contains 16 residues. Germline CDR1 reads LNHNV; CDR2 reads YYDKDF (reference sequence). CDR3 region: CATSRDRGRGRYGYTF. CDR3 nucleotides: TGTGCCACCAGCAGAGATCGGGGCAGGGGACGGTATGGCTACACCTTC.

J is TRBJ1-1 and V is TRBV27, with a possible D match to TRBD1 (6 bases). The germline V gene has CDR1 MNHEY and CDR2 SMNVEV (reference sequence). Trimming stripped 3 bases from V and 4 bases from J, with 9 bases between. The CDR3 totals 13 residues. The CDR3 region has the DNA TGTGCCAGCAGTTTCGGACAGTTCACTGAAGCTTTCTTT. Encoded protein: CASSFGQFTEAFF.

V gene TRBV19 combines with J gene TRBJ1-1; D remains ambiguous. Per the germline V gene, CDR1 is LNHDA and CDR2 is SQIVND (reference sequence). V lost 7 bases and J lost 4, with 16 bases in between. There are 14 residues in the CDR3. The CDR3 DNA reads TGTGCCAGTACCCACAGATTGTTAGGCACTGAAGCTTTCTTT. Translation: CASTHRLLGTEAFF.

This clone was counted a few times. The chain combines TRBV24-1 with TRBJ2-7, with D unclear. Per germline, CDR1 KGHDR and CDR2 SFDVKD. The CDR3 length is 15 residues. Trimming left V 0 bases short and J 6 bases short, with 14 bases between. The CDR3 spells CATSDLPLLPSEQYF. CDR3 DNA sequence: TGTGCCACCAGTGATTTGCCCCTACTGCCTTCCGAGCAGTACTTC.